The present T cell receptor (beta chain) was sequenced within a study of molecular identifiers for immune sequencing clone quantification. Study-wide background: Replicate experiments took RNA from around 18,000 or 91,000 naive CD8 cells, divided it five ways and sequenced four. Study-wide findings and caveats: Over 97% of CMV-specific effector molecules, but under 1% of naive ones, were in clones above 20 copies.

The CD8+CD4-CCR7+CD45RA+ phenotype defined the sorted naive CD8 T cells. The CDR3 totals 15 residues. The germline CDR1 and CDR2 sequences are SGHRS and YFSETQ. The V gene lost 0 bases and the J gene lost 5 bases, with 14 bases spanning the gap. This clonotype was seen at least ten times. Its matching antigen is unknown. As previously described, bulk TCR libraries were made using listed TCR primers. TCRdb re-analysed the PCR reads in MiXCR, keeping a single row per CDR3 protein. Of about half a million distinct CDR3 sequences in the sample, under 30% were seen once. The chain couples TRBV5-1 to TRBJ1-1, with no clear D. The clonotype was recovered from a human donor in good health. Some libraries in this study had Jurkat cell RNA spiked in. Material for sequencing was naive CD8+ T cells from blood, with Jurkat cell RNA spiked in. The subset denotes: FACS-sorted CD8+CD4-CCR7+CD45RA+ naive T cells. DNA of the CDR3: TGCGCCAGCAGCTTGGCCAACCTTGCGGGGACTGAAGCTTTCTTT. Translation: CASSLANLAGTEAFF.